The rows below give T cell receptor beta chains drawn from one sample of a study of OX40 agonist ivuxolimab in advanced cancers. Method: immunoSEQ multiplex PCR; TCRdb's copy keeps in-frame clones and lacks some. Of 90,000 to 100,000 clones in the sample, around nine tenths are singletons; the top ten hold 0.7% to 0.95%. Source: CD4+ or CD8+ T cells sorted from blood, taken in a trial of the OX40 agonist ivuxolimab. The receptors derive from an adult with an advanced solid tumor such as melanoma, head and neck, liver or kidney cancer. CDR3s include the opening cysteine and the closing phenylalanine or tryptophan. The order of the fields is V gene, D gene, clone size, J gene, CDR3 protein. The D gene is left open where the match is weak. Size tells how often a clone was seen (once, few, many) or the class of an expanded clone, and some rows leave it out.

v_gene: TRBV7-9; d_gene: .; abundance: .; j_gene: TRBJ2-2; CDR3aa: CASSRQGRGNTGELFF
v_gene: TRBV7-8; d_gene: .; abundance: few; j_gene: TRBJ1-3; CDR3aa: CASSLGGRAGPYSNTIYF
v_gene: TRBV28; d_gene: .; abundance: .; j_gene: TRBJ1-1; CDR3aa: CASRPTGSYTEAFF
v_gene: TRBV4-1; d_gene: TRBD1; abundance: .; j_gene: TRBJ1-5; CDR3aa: CASSQGQGLPNQPQHF
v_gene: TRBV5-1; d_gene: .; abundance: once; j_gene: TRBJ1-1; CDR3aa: CASSEASGANTEAFF
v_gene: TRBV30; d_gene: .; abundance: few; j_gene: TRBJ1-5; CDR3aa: CAWSFSRDQPQHF
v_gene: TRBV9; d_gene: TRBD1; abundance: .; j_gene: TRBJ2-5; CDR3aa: CASSVERTGGETQYF
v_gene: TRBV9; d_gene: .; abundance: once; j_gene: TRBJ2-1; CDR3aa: CASSVEARRNEQFF
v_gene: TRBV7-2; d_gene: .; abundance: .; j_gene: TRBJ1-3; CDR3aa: CASSLGGVGNTIYF
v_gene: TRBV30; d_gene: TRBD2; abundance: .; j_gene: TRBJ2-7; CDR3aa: CAWSRSGSLSYEQYF
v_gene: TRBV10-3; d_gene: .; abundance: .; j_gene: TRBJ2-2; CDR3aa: CAISATGANTGELFF
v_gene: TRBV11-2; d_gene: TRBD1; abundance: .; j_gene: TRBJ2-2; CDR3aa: CASSPRQGAAGELFF
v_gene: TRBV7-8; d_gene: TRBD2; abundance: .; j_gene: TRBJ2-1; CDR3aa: CASSGRTSGSSYNEQFF
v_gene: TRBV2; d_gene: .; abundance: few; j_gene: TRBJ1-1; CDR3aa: CASSRASFGNTEAFF
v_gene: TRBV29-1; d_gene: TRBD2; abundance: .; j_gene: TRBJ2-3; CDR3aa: CSVGSLGLVQDTQYF